Following are 9 T cell receptor beta chains from one sample sequenced in a study of molecular identifiers for immune sequencing clone quantification. In TCRdb, the PCR reads were re-called with MiXCR into one record per CDR3 protein. The sample includes tens of thousands of distinct CDR3 sequences, just over 35% seen only once; the top ten take 3.5% to 4.5%. The sequencing sample was made of naive CD8+ T cells from blood, with Jurkat cell RNA spiked in. Subset noted: FACS-sorted CD8+CD4-CCR7+CD45RA+ naive T cells. These receptor sequences come from a human donor in good health. Some libraries in this study had Jurkat cell RNA spiked in.

V gene TRBV28 combines with J gene TRBJ2-2; D gene uncertain. CDR1 and CDR2 from the germline V gene are MDHEN and SYDVKM. V was cut by 4 bases and J by 1 base, with 4 bases left in between. The CDR3 is made up of 13 amino acids. Written as DNA, the CDR3 is TGTGCCAGCAGTTCGGGGAACACCGGGGAGCTGTTTTTT. It specifies CASSSGNTGELFF.

V is TRBV12-3 or TRBV12-4 and J is TRBJ2-7; D not resolved. The CDR3 covers 13 residues. Deletions cut 1 base from V and 3 bases from J, with 7 bases between. The CDR3: CASSLVDLYEQYF. The CDR3 nucleotides read TGTGCCAGCAGTTTAGTGGACCTCTACGAGCAGTACTTC.

The gene calls are TRBV27 and TRBJ2-3; 7 nucleotides match TRBD2. The trim removed 2 bases at V and 7 bases at J, leaving 6 bases unmatched. CDR3 length equals 14 residues. Per germline, CDR1 MNHEY and CDR2 SMNVEV (reference sequence). The CDR3 DNA reads as TGTGCCAGCAGTTTAGCGGGAGTGTTACATACGCAGTATTTT. Translated: CASSLAGVLHTQYF.

The chain employs TRBV6-2 or TRBV6-3 and TRBJ2-1; possibly TRBD2 for D (6 bases). Per germline, CDR1 MNHEY and CDR2 SVGEGT. This CDR3 is 12 amino acids long. V shed 8 bases and J shed 8 bases, with 13 bases lying between them. CDR3 protein: CASQGLLDEQFF. Here the CDR3 DNA reads TGTGCCAGCCAGGGACTGCTCGATGAGCAGTTCTTC.

This clonotype has just a few counts. V is TRBV6-6 and J is TRBJ2-7; TRBD2 matches 7 bases. Unmatched junction bases numbered 10, after V lost 11 bases and J lost 3 bases. CDR1 is MNHNY and CDR2 is SVGAGI in the germline V gene (reference sequence). This CDR3 comprises 13 residues. The CDR3 protein is CAVVGGVLYEQYF. For the CDR3, the DNA is TGTGCCGTTGTTGGGGGGGTCCTCTACGAGCAGTACTTC.

This clonotype was counted many times. The J gene is TRBJ2-2, the V gene TRBV6-4; 8 bases line up with TRBD2. Germline CDR1 and CDR2: MRHNA and SNTAGT. The CDR3 extends over 15 amino acids. V shed 6 bases and J 3 bases; nucleotides not matched to a gene: 6. The CDR3 is CASRVLAEDTGELFF. CDR3 bases: TGTGCCAGCAGAGTACTAGCGGAGGACACCGGGGAGCTGTTTTTT.

Concerning this clonotype itself: One base away lies a much larger clone, so this may be a sequencing read error. The CDR3 region is CASNLAGGEAGF. The CDR3, as DNA: TGTGCCAGCAACTTAGCCGGGGGAGAGGCGGGTTTT. This rearrangement joins TRBV7-2 to TRBJ2-3; tentative D call: TRBD2 (6 bases). Germline V gene lookup returns CDR1 SGHTA and CDR2 FQGNSA. This CDR3 spans 12 amino acids.

This clonotype was detected a few times. The V and J genes are TRBV4-3 and TRBJ2-1; possibly TRBD1 or TRBD2 for D (5 bases each). V gave up 0 bases and J gave up 2 bases, with 11 bases separating them. The CDR3 contains 16 residues. CDR1 and CDR2 from the germline V gene are LGHNA and YSLEER. In DNA form, the CDR3 reads TGCGCCAGCAGCCAAGATCTGGGGGTCCCCTACAATGAGCAGTTCTTC. Its translation is CASSQDLGVPYNEQFF.

Concerning this clonotype: This may be a read error, as it is one base from a much larger clone. The V gene is TRBV28, the J gene TRBJ2-7; D is perhaps TRBD1 (6 bases). Germline-derived CDR1 and CDR2 are MDHEN and SYDVKM. The CDR3 totals 13 residues. This CDR3 reads CASRTDTGFEQCF. CDR3 nucleotide sequence: TGTGCCAGCAGAACCGACACAGGGTTCGAGCAGTGCTTC.